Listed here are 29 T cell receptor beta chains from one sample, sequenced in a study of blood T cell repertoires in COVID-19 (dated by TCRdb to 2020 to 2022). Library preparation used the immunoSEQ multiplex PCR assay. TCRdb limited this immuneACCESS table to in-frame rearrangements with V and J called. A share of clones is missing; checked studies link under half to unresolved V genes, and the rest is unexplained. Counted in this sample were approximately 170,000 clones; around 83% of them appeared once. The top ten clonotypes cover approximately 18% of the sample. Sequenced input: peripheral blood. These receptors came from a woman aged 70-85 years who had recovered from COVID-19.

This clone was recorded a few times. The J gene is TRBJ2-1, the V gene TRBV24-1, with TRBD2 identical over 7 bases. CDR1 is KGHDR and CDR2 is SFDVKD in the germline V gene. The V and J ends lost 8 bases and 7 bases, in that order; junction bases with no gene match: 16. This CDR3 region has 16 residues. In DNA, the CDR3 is TGTGCCACCACTCCCATTGGGGGGGGAAAGGGAAATGAGCAGTTCTTC. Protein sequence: CATTPIGGGKGNEQFF.

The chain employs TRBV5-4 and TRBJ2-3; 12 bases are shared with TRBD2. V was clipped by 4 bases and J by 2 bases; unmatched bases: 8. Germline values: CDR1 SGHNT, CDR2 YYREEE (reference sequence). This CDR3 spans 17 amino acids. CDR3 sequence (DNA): TGTGCCAGCAGCAAACGGACTAGCGGGGACCTCACAGATACGCAGTATTTT. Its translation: CASSKRTSGDLTDTQYF.

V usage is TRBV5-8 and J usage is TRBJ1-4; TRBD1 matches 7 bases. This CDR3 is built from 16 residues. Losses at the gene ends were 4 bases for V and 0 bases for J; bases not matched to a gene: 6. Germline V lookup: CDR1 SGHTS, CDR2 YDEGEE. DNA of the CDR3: TGTGCCAGCAGCGAGCCGGGACAGCCAACTAATGAAAAACTGTTTTTT. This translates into CASSEPGQPTNEKLFF.

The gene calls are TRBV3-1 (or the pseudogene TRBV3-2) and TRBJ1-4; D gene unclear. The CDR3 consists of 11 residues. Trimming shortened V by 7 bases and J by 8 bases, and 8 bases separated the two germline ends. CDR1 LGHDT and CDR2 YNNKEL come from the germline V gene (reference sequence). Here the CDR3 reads CASTLGEKLFF. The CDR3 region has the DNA TGTGCCAGCACCCTTGGCGAAAAACTGTTTTTT.

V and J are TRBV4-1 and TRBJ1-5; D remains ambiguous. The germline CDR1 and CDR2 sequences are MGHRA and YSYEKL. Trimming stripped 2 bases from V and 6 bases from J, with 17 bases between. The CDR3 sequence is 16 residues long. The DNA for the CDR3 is TGCGCCAGCAGCCAAATTATGGCCCGATTTTCTCAGCCCCAGCATTTT. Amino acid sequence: CASSQIMARFSQPQHF.

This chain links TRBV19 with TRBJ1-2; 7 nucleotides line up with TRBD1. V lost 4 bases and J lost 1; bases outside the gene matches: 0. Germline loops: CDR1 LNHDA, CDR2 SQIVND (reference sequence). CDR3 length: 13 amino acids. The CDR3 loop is CASSNRGNYGYTF. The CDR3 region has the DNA TGTGCCAGTAGTAACAGGGGTAACTATGGCTACACCTTC.

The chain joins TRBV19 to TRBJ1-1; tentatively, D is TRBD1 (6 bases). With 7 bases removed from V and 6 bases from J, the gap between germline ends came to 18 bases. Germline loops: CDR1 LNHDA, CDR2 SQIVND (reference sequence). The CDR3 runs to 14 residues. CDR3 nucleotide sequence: TGTGCCAGTATCTCCAGGGGAGGGAGGTCTGAAGCTTTCTTT. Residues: CASISRGGRSEAFF.

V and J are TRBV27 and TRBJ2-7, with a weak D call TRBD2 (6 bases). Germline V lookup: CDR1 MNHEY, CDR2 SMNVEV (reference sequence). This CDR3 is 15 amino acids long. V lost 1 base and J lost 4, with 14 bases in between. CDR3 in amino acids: CASSLYPGLNYEQYF. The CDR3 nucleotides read TGTGCCAGCAGTTTATATCCGGGACTGAATTACGAGCAGTACTTC.

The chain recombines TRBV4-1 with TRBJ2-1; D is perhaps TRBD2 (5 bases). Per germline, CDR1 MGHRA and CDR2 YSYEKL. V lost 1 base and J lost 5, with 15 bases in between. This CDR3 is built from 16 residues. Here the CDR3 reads CASSQGDVGGHNEQFF. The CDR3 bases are TGCGCCAGCAGCCAAGGTGACGTCGGCGGGCACAATGAGCAGTTCTTC.

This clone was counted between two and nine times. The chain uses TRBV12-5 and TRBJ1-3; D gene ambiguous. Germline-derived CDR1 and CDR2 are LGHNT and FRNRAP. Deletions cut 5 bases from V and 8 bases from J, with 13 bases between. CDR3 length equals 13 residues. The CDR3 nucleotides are TGTGCTAGTGGTCCGCCAAACCGGGACACCATATATTTT. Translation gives CASGPPNRDTIYF.

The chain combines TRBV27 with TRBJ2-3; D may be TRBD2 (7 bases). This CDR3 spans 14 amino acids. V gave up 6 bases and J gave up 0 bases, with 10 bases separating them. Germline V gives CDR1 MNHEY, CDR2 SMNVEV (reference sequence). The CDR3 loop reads CASRGGASTDTQYF. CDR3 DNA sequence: TGTGCCAGCAGAGGGGGGGCCAGCACAGATACGCAGTATTTT.

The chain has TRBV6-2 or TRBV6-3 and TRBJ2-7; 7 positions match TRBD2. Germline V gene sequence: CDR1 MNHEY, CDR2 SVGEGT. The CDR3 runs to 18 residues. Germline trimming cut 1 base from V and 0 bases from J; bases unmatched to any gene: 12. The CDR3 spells CASSYFPPAGTNSYEQYF. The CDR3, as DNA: TGTGCCAGCAGTTACTTTCCCCCGGCAGGGACTAACTCCTACGAGCAGTACTTC.

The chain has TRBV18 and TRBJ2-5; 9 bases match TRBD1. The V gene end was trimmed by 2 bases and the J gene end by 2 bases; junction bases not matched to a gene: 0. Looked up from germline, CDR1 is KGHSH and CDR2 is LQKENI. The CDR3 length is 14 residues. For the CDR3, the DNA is TGTGCCAGCTCACCAGGGACAGGGCAAGAGACCCAGTACTTC. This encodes CASSPGTGQETQYF.

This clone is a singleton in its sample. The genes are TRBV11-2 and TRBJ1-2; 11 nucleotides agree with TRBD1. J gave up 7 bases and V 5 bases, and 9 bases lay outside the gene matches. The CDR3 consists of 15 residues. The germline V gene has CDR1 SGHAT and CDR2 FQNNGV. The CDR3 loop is CASSPSRTGGGGYTF. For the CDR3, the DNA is TGTGCCAGCAGCCCGAGCCGGACAGGGGGCGGTGGCTACACCTTC. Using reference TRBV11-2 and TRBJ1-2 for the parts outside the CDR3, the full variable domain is EAGVAQSPRYKIIEKRQSVAFWCNPISGHATLYWYQQILGQGPKLLIQFQNNGVVDDSQLPKDRFSAERLKGVDSTLKIQPAKLEDSAVYLCASSPSRTGGGGYTFGSGTRLTVV.

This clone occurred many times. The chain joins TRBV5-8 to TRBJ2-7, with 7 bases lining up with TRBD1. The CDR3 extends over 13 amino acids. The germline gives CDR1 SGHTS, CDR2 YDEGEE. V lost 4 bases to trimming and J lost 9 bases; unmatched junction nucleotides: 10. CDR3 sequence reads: CASSIHRGPGQYF. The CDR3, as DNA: TGTGCCAGCAGCATCCACAGGGGTCCGGGGCAGTACTTC.

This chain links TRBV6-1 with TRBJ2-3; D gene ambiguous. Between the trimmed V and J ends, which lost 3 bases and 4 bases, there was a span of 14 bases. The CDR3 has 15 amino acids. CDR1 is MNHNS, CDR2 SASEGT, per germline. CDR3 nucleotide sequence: TGTGCCAGCAGTGAGACGAGCGACCCCGCAGATACGCAGTATTTT. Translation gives CASSETSDPADTQYF.

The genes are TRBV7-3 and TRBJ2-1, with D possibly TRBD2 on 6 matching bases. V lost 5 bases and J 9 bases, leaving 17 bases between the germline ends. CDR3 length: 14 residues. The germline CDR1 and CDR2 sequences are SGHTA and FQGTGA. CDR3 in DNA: TGTGCCAGCAGCCCGGGCCTTACGCGGGGTGAGCAGTTCTTC. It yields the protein CASSPGLTRGEQFF.

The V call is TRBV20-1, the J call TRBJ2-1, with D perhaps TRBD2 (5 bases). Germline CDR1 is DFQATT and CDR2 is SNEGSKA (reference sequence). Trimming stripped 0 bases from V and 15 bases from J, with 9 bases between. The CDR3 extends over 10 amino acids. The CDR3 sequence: CSARDRGMFF. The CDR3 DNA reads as TGCAGTGCTAGAGATCGGGGTATGTTCTTC.

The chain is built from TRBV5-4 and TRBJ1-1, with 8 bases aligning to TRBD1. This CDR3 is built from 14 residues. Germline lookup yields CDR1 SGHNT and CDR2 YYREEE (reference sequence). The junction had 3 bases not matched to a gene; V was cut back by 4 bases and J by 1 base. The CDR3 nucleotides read TGTGCCAGCAGCGCGGACAGGGCGAACACTGAAGCTTTCTTT. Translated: CASSADRANTEAFF.

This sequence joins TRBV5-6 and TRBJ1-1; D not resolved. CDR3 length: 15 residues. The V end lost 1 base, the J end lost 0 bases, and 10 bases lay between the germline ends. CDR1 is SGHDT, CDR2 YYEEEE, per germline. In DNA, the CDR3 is TGTGCCAGCAGCTTGCCTCTAGGAATGAACACTGAAGCTTTCTTT. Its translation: CASSLPLGMNTEAFF.

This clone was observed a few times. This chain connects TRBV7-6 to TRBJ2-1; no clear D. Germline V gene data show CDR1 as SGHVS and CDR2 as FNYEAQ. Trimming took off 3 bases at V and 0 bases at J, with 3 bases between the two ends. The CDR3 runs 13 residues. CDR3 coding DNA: TGTGCCAGCAGCTTGAGCTCCTACAATGAGCAGTTCTTC. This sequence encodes CASSLSSYNEQFF.

CDR3 residues: CASSSIAAKGYEQYF. The CDR3 region has the DNA TGTGCCAGCAGCTCAATAGCGGCTAAGGGCTACGAGCAGTACTTC. This chain links TRBV7-9 with TRBJ2-7; possible D gene TRBD2, 6 bases. The V gene lost 4 bases and the J gene lost 3 bases, with 16 bases spanning the gap. Germline lookup yields CDR1 SEHNR and CDR2 FQNEAQ (reference sequence). The CDR3 is made up of 15 amino acids.

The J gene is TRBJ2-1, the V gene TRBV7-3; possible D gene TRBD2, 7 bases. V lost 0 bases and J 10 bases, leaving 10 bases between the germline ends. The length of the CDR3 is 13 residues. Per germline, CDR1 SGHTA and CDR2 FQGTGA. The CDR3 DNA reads TGTGCCAGCAGCTTAACTCGGGGGGCCGAGCAGTTCTTC. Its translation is CASSLTRGAEQFF.

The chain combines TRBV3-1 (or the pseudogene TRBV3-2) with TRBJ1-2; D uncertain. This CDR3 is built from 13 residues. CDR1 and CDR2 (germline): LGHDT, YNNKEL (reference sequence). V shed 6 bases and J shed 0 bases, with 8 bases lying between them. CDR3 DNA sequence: TGTGCCAGCAGTTCAGGCTCTAACTATGGCTACACCTTC. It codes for CASSSGSNYGYTF.

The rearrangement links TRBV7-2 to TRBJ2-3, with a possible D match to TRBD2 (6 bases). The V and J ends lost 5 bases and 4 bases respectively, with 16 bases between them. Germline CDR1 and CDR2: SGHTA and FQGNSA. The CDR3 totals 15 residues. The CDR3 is CASSPPYAGPDTQYF. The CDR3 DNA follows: TGTGCCAGCAGCCCCCCCTATGCGGGACCAGATACGCAGTATTTT. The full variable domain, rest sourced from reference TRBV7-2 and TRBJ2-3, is GAGVSQSPSNKVTEKGKDVELRCDPISGHTALYWYRQSLGQGLEFLIYFQGNSAPDKSGLPSDRFSAERTGGSVSTLTIQRTQQEDSAVYLCASSPPYAGPDTQYFGPGTRLTVL.

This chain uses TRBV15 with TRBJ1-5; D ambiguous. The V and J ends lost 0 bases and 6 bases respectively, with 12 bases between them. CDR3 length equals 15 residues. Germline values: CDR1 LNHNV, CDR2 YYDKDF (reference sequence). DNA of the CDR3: TGTGCCACCAGCAGAGATCATTCCAATCCTCAGCCCCAGCATTTT. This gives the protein CATSRDHSNPQPQHF.

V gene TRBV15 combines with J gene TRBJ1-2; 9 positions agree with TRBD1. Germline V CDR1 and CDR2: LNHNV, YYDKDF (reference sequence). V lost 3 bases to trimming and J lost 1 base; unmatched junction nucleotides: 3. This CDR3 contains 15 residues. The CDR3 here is CATSSTDRGNYGYTF. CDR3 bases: TGTGCCACCAGCAGCACGGACAGGGGTAACTATGGCTACACCTTC.

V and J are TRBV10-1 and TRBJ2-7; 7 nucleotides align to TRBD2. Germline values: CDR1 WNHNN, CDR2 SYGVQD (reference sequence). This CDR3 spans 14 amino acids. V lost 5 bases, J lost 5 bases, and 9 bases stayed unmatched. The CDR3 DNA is TGCGCCAGCAGTATCAGCGGGATGGCCCACGAGCAGTACTTC. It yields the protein CASSISGMAHEQYF.

CDR3 sequence (DNA): TGTGCCACCAGTGTGGGGGCCGGGGGCTACACCTTC. Its translation is CATSVGAGGYTF. The V gene is TRBV24-1, the J gene TRBJ1-2; TRBD1 is a possible D gene (6 bases). V dropped 5 bases and J dropped 8 bases, with 11 bases sitting between them. The CDR3 contains 12 residues. Germline CDR1 KGHDR, CDR2 SFDVKD.